These T cell receptor beta chains were read from a single sample in a study of blood T cells in healthy people across ages. TCRdb redid the calling of the 5' RACE reads with MiXCR, one entry per CDR3 protein. The sample comprises over 600,000 distinct CDR3 sequences, less than 60% of which are singletons, and roughly 18% rests with the top ten. The specimen was blood. These receptors came from a man of 80 years or more in good health. Both conserved end residues are part of each CDR3. D genes are given only for firm matches. Not every row has a clone size; where given, it reads once, few, many or a size class.

cdr3_nt | cdr3_aa | j_call | d_call | v_call | clone_size
TGTGCCAGCAGCTCGGCCCCACTAGCGGGCACAGATACGCAGTATTTT | CASSSAPLAGTDTQYF | TRBJ2-3 | TRBD2 | TRBV7-2 | few
TGTGCCAGCAGTAGGACTAGCGGCACCCAAGAGACCCAGTACTTC | CASSRTSGTQETQYF | TRBJ2-5 | TRBD2 | TRBV7-2 | many
TGTGCCAGCAGCCCCACCGGGAGGGCCTCATACGAGCAGTACTTC | CASSPTGRASYEQYF | TRBJ2-7 | TRBD2 | TRBV13 | NA
TGTGCCAGCAGCTCCCGGCGGACGCCTTACTCTGGGGCCAACGTCCTGACTTTC | CASSSRRTPYSGANVLTF | TRBJ2-6 | NA | TRBV5-5 | once
TGTGCCACCAGCAGTGGTCATGGACAGGGTGTTAATTCACCCCTCCACTTT | CATSSGHGQGVNSPLHF | TRBJ1-6 | TRBD1 | TRBV15 | NA
TGTGCCATCAGTGTCTTGCCCGGGGACATTCAGTACTTC | CAISVLPGDIQYF | TRBJ2-4 | NA | TRBV10-3 | once
TGTGCCAGCAGCTGGGACTATACCTACGAGCAGTACTTC | CASSWDYTYEQYF | TRBJ2-7 | TRBD2 | TRBV7-2 | few
TGTGCCAGCAGTTTTCCGGGACAGGGAGGCGAGCAGTACTTC | CASSFPGQGGEQYF | TRBJ2-7 | TRBD1 | TRBV12-3/TRBV12-4 | many
TGTGCCAGCAGCCAATCGGGGTCCCCTTATGGCTACACCTTC | CASSQSGSPYGYTF | TRBJ1-2 | NA | TRBV7-9 | NA
TGTGCCAGCAGTGGGGCAGGGAACACTGAAGCTTTCTTT | CASSGAGNTEAFF | TRBJ1-1 | NA | TRBV12-3/TRBV12-4 | NA
TGTGCCAGCAGCAGAACAGGGGTGGCCGGGGAGCTGTTTTTT | CASSRTGVAGELFF | TRBJ2-2 | TRBD1 | TRBV12-3/TRBV12-4 | NA
TGCAGTGCTACCGGGACTAGCCTCTACGAGCAGTACTTC | CSATGTSLYEQYF | TRBJ2-7 | TRBD2 | TRBV20-1 | NA
TGTGCCACCAGTTCCCCGGGGGTAAATGAGCAGTACTTC | CATSSPGVNEQYF | TRBJ2-7 | NA | TRBV24-1 | NA
TGTGCCAGCAGCACCCCTTTGGGTGAACAGTTCTTC | CASSTPLGEQFF | TRBJ2-1 | NA | TRBV12-3/TRBV12-4 | few
TGTGCCAGCACTCTGCGGGGGCAAGAGACCCAGTACTTC | CASTLRGQETQYF | TRBJ2-5 | TRBD2 | TRBV12-3/TRBV12-4 | NA
TGTGCCAGCAGCACGGGGACCAGCACAGATACGCAGTATTTT | CASSTGTSTDTQYF | TRBJ2-3 | NA | TRBV5-5 | NA
TGTGCCAGCAGCCCTGCCTCACTTGAAGCTTTCTTT | CASSPASLEAFF | TRBJ1-1 | NA | TRBV7-2 | few
TGTGCCAGTAGTAGGACAGGTCCTAACACCGGGGAGCTGTTTTTT | CASSRTGPNTGELFF | TRBJ2-2 | TRBD1 | TRBV2 | NA